This record looks at one T cell receptor (beta chain) sequence and its context. In the same sample, other DNA sequences code for this CDR3. This sample was included in a study of shared clonotypes between healthy human individuals. Here immunoSEQ multiplex PCR was the method, and the copy in TCRdb shows in-frame clones only, minus some. The sample records over 2 million clones, around 96% being singletons. Germline CDR1 is SGHRS and CDR2 is YFSETQ. The length of the CDR3 is 14 residues. Trimming took 4 bases from V and 2 from J; bases not matched to a gene: 6. Naivety among CD8 cells was defined by CD45RO negativity and positive CCR7 selection, thereby excluding terminally differentiated effector memory CD45RA+ cells.

The sample was naive CD8+ T cells sorted from blood. This chain uses TRBV5-1 with TRBJ2-7; 7 nucleotides line up with TRBD1. The receptor's source is a man aged 18 to 29 in good health. Here the CDR3 reads CASSPGQLAYEQYF. The CDR3 region has the DNA TGCGCCAGCAGCCCGGGACAGCTCGCCTACGAGCAGTACTTC.